The 5 T cell receptor beta chains listed next were all sequenced from one sample in a study of beta chain features in type 1 diabetes. These TCRs are of unknown antigen specificity. Findings and limits, study-wide: Moderate yet significant TCRB CDR3 shortening was seen in Type 1 diabetes patients in all four CD4+ subsets.

Expressed TCRB transcripts were sequenced because the entire RNA isolate underwent reverse transcription. Produced via immunoSEQ multiplex PCR; TCRdb's table is partial and in-frame only. The sample lists 300,000 to 450,000 clones, over 9% occurring once. The sequenced sample consisted of central memory CD4+ T cells from blood. The origin of the receptors is a man aged 25-45 years with type 1 diabetes.

The chain uses TRBV30 and TRBJ1-5; D not resolved. Germline CDR1 and CDR2: GTSNPN and SVGIG (reference sequence). This CDR3 spans 15 amino acids. Trimming took 2 bases from V and 0 from J, leaving 11 bases between them. The CDR3 reads CAWSSPTPSNQPQHF. The CDR3 DNA is TGTGCCTGGAGTTCCCCGACACCTAGCAATCAGCCCCAGCATTTT. Using reference TRBV30 and TRBJ1-5 for the parts outside the CDR3, the full variable domain is SQTIHQWPATLVQPVGSPLSLECTVEGTSNPNLYWYRQAAGRGLQLLFYSVGIGQISSEVPQNLSASRPQDRQFILSSKKLLLSDSGFYLCAWSSPTPSNQPQHFGDGTRLSIL.

This sequence joins TRBV19 and TRBJ2-3; TRBD1 is a possible D gene (6 bases). Germline V gives CDR1 LNHDA, CDR2 SQIVND (reference sequence). The CDR3 runs to 14 residues. Trimming cost V 8 bases and J 2 bases, with 14 bases left between them. The CDR3 here is CASCSGADTDTQYF. The CDR3 DNA sequence: TGTGCCAGTTGCTCAGGGGCGGACACAGATACGCAGTATTTT.

This clone was counted a few times. The J gene is TRBJ1-2, the V gene TRBV28; perhaps TRBD1 as D (5 bases). The CDR3 sequence is 14 residues long. Germline V gene sequence: CDR1 MDHEN, CDR2 SYDVKM. Trimming shortened V by 7 bases and J by 0 bases, and 12 bases separated the two germline ends. This CDR3 reads CASNGAGPNYGYTF. CDR3 DNA sequence: TGTGCCAGCAATGGGGCAGGACCTAACTATGGCTACACCTTC.

This clone was found a few times. V usage is TRBV5-1 and J usage is TRBJ2-1, with TRBD2 matching 10 bases. CDR1 SGHRS and CDR2 YFSETQ come from the germline V gene. Losses at the gene ends were 6 bases for V and 8 bases for J; bases not matched to a gene: 14. The CDR3 has 16 residues. The CDR3 nucleotides read TGCGCCAGCACCGTGGATATAGCGGGAGGCGGGGATGAGCAGTTCTTC. Translated, it gives CASTVDIAGGGDEQFF.

V and J are TRBV7-2 and TRBJ1-5; 7 bases line up with TRBD1. V lost 5 bases, J lost 0 bases, and 16 bases stayed unmatched. The V gene's germline CDR1 is SGHTA and CDR2 FQGNSA. CDR3 length: 19 amino acids. This chain's CDR3 is CASSPYEGTDGYSNQPQHF. The CDR3 DNA reads TGTGCCAGCAGCCCCTACGAGGGGACAGACGGTTATAGCAATCAGCCCCAGCATTTT.